Each of the 10 T cell receptor beta chains below was sequenced from the same sample in a study of identical twins. One entry per CDR3 protein results from TCRdb running MiXCR on the 5' RACE reads. This sample has roughly 720,000 distinct CDR3 sequences, with over 15% found just once. These data also featured in a second study, about T cells expressing NK-cell markers.

Sequenced input: PBMCs. These receptors were taken from a young woman in good health.

J is TRBJ2-7 and V is TRBV5-1; the D gene could be TRBD1 or TRBD2 (5 bases each). Germline V gene data show CDR1 as SGHRS and CDR2 as YFSETQ. The V gene lost 5 bases and the J gene lost 3 bases, with 18 bases spanning the gap. This CDR3 is built from 15 residues. In DNA, the CDR3 is TGCGCCAGCAGTTACAATTCGGGACCCCTCTACGAGCAGTACTTC. Its translation: CASSYNSGPLYEQYF.

V and J are TRBV20-1 and TRBJ1-1; D not resolved. From germline, CDR1 is DFQATT and CDR2 SNEGSKA (reference sequence). Trimming cost V 5 bases and J 6 bases, with 16 bases left between them. The CDR3 is made up of 13 amino acids. CDR3 region: CSAVGMLGAEAFF. The CDR3 DNA sequence: TGCAGTGCTGTCGGGATGCTTGGCGCTGAAGCTTTCTTT.

The V gene is TRBV20-1, the J gene TRBJ1-2; 7 bases fit TRBD1. The CDR3 sequence is 14 residues long. Per germline, CDR1 DFQATT and CDR2 SNEGSKA (reference sequence). V trimming: 5 bases; J trimming: 0 bases; junction bases outside the gene matches: 6. In DNA form, the CDR3 reads TGCAGTGCTCAGGGGGTACAGGCTAACTATGGCTACACCTTC. It translates to CSAQGVQANYGYTF.

This clonotype turned up a few times. The rearrangement joins TRBV29-1 to TRBJ1-1; D is undetermined. CDR1 and CDR2 from the germline V gene are SQVTM and ANQGSEA. V lost 3 bases and J 0 bases, leaving 5 bases between the germline ends. This CDR3 spans 12 amino acids. The CDR3 nucleotides are TGCAGCGTTGATTTGGTGAACACTGAAGCTTTCTTT. Translation: CSVDLVNTEAFF. The full variable domain, rest sourced from reference TRBV29-1 and TRBJ1-1, is SAVISQKPSRDICQRGTSLTIQCQVDSQVTMMFWYRQQPGQSLTLIATANQGSEATYESGFVIDKFPISRPNLTFSTLTVSNMSPEDSSIYLCSVDLVNTEAFFGQGTRLTVV.

This clonotype was counted between two and nine times. The chain links TRBV4-2 to TRBJ2-1, with TRBD2 matching over 9 bases. The V gene end was trimmed by 3 bases and the J gene end by 8 bases; junction bases not matched to a gene: 8. This CDR3 comprises 15 residues. Germline V gene data show CDR1 as LGHNA and CDR2 as YNFKEQ. The CDR3 reads CASSHPRGGADEQFF. The DNA for the CDR3 is TGTGCCAGCAGCCACCCACGCGGGGGGGCGGATGAGCAGTTCTTC.

This clonotype has only a few counts. The gene calls are TRBV7-2 and TRBJ2-3; D unresolved. The CDR3 covers 14 residues. Germline CDR1 and CDR2: SGHTA and FQGNSA. The ends were cut back, 2 bases at V and 4 bases at J, with 10 bases in the middle. The CDR3 reads CASSLYPVADTQYF. The CDR3 DNA reads TGTGCCAGCAGCTTATACCCGGTGGCAGATACGCAGTATTTT.

V usage is TRBV5-1 and J usage is TRBJ2-3, with 8 bases fitting TRBD2. Trimming removed 6 bases from V and 5 bases from J; junction bases left unmatched: 8. CDR1 and CDR2 from the germline V gene are SGHRS and YFSETQ. The CDR3 length is 14 residues. The CDR3 region is CASNPGGPKDTQYF. As DNA, the CDR3 is TGCGCCAGCAATCCGGGAGGGCCGAAAGATACGCAGTATTTT.

Many counts were recorded for this clonotype. Mismatch with germline at one junction end may stem from a read error. This chain connects TRBV5-1 to TRBJ2-7; D ambiguous. Germline lookup yields CDR1 SGHRS and CDR2 YFSETQ. The CDR3 covers 13 residues. The DNA of the CDR3 is TGTGCCAGCAGTTTAGGGCCAGGATACGAGCAGTACTTC. Amino acid sequence: CASSLGPGYEQYF.

The chain combines TRBV12-3 or TRBV12-4 with TRBJ2-7, with D perhaps matching TRBD2 (6 bases). V dropped 6 bases and J dropped 3 bases, with 21 bases sitting between them. This CDR3 has 16 residues. The CDR3 nucleotides read TGTGCCAGCAGCCCCTCCTGGGCGGGATTGCGCTACGAGCAGTACTTC. It encodes CASSPSWAGLRYEQYF.

The chain employs TRBV7-2 and TRBJ2-1; tentatively, D is TRBD1 or TRBD2 (5 bases each). Trimming removed 11 bases from V and 7 bases from J, with 18 bases in between. Germline CDR1 and CDR2: SGHTA and FQGNSA. There are 13 residues in the CDR3. The CDR3 sequence is CAAEGSGQNEQFF. The CDR3 region has the DNA TGTGCCGCAGAGGGTTCGGGGCAAAATGAGCAGTTCTTC.